This TCR beta chain was captured by sequencing in a study of blood T cell repertoires in COVID-19. Study context: From the United States, Italy and Spain came samples of acute and convalescent COVID-19.

This CDR3 is built from 14 residues. With 10 bases clipped from V and 6 bases from J, the junction kept 10 bases outside the gene matches. In germline, CDR1 is ENHRY, CDR2 SYGVKD. Per the original methods: Amplifying reference gene primers gave estimates of nucleated cell counts. Sequencing used immunoSEQ multiplex PCR; TCRdb keeps in-frame clones, though not all of them. V and J calls and clone size come straight from that table; D and trimming were deduced from the DNA. The data contain about 190,000 clones, more than 75% of them singletons. This clonotype was obtained from a human donor in a cohort sampled during active COVID-19. The specimen was peripheral blood. The chain carries TRBV10-3 and TRBJ2-7, with TRBD1 matching over 12 bases. CDR3 nucleotides: TGTGCCACTTCGGCCTCGGGACAGGGGGCCGAGCAGTACTTC. This gives the protein CATSASGQGAEQYF.